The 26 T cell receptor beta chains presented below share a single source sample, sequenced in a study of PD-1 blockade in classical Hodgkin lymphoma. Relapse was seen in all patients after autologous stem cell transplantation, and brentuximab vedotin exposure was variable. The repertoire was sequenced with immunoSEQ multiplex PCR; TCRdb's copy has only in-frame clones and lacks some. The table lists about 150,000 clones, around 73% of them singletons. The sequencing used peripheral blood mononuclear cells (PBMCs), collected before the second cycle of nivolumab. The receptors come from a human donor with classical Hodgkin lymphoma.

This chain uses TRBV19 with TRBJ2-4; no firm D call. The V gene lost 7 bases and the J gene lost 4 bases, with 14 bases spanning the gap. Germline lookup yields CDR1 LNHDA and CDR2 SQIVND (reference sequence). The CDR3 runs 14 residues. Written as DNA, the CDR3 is TGTGCCAGTAAGGAGCAGACCATGAAAAACATTCAGTACTTC. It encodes CASKEQTMKNIQYF. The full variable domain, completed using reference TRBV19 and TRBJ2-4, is DGGITQSPKYLFRKEGQNVTLSCEQNLNHDAMYWYRQDPGQGLRLIYYSQIVNDFQKGDIAEGYSVSREKKESFPLTVTSAQKNPTAFYLCASKEQTMKNIQYFGAGTRLSVL.

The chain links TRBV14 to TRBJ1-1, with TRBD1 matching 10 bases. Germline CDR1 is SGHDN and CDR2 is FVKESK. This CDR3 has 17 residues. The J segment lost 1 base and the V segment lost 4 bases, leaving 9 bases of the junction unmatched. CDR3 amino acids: CASSPVPGQGRNTEAFF. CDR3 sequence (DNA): TGTGCCAGCAGCCCTGTCCCGGGACAGGGGCGGAACACTGAAGCTTTCTTT. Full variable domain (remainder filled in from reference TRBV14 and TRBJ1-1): EAGVTQFPSHSVIEKGQTVTLRCDPISGHDNLYWYRRVMGKEIKFLLHFVKESKQDESGMPNNRFLAERTGGTYSTLKVQPAELEDSGVYFCASSPVPGQGRNTEAFFGQGTRLTVV.

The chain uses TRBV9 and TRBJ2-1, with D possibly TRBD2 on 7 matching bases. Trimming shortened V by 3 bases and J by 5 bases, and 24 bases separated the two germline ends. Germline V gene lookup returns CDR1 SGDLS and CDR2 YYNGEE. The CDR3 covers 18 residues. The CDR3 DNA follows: TGTGCCAGCAGCGACTCCCTCTTAGGGGGGGCAGGGCACAATGAGCAGTTCTTC. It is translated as CASSDSLLGGAGHNEQFF.

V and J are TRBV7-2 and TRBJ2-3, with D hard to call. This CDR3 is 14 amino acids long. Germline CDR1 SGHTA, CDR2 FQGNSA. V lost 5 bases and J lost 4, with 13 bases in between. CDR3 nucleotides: TGTGCCAGCAGCCCCTCTAGGGTTGCAGATACGCAGTATTTT. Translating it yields CASSPSRVADTQYF.

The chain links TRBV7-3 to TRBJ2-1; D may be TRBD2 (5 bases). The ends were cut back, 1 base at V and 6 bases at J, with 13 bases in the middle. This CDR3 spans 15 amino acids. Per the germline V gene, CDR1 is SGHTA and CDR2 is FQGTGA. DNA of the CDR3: TGTGCCAGCAGCTTAATCCCGGACTCGCTCAATGAGCAGTTCTTC. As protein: CASSLIPDSLNEQFF.

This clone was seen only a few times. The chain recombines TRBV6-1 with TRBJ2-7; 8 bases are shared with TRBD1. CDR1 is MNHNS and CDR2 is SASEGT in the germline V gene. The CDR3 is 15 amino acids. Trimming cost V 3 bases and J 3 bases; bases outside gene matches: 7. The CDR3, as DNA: TGTGCCAGCAGTGAGAGGCAGGGGGCTAGCTACGAGCAGTACTTC. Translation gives CASSERQGASYEQYF.

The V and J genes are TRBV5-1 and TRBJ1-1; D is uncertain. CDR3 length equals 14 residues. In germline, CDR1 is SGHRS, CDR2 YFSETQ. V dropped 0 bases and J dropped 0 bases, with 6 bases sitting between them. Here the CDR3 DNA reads TGCGCCAGCAGCTTGGCCCACCTGAACACTGAAGCTTTCTTT. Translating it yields CASSLAHLNTEAFF.

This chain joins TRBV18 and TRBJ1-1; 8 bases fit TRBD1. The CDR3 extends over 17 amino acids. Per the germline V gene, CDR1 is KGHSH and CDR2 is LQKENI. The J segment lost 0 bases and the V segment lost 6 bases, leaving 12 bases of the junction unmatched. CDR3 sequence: CASSRGAGGLMNTEAFF. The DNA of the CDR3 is TGTGCCAGCTCCCGGGGGGCAGGGGGCCTCATGAACACTGAAGCTTTCTTT.

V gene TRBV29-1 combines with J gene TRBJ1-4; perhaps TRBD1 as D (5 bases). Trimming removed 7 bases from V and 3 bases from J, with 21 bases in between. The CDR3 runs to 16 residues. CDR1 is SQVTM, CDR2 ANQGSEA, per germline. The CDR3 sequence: CSAYGHPASPNEKLFF. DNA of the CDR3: TGCAGCGCATATGGACACCCAGCATCTCCTAATGAAAAACTGTTTTTT.

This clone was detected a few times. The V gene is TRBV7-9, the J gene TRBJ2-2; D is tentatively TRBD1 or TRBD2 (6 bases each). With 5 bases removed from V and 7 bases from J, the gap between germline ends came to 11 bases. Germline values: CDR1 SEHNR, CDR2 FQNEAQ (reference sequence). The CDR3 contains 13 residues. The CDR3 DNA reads TGTGCCAGCAGCCAAGGGGGGTTCGGGGAGCTGTTTTTT. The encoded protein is CASSQGGFGELFF.

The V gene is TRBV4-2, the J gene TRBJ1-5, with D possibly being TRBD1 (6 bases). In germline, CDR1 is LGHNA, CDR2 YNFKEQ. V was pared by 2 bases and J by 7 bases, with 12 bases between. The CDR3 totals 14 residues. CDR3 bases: TGTGCCAGCAGCCAATCCCGGGGGCTCCAGCCCCAGCATTTT. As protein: CASSQSRGLQPQHF.

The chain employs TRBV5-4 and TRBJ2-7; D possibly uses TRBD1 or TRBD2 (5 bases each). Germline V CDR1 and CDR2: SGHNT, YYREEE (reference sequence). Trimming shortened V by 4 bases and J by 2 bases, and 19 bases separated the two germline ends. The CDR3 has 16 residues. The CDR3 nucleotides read TGTGCCAGCAGCCCCTATCCCGGGGCAGGTACCTACGAGCAGTACTTC. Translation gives CASSPYPGAGTYEQYF.

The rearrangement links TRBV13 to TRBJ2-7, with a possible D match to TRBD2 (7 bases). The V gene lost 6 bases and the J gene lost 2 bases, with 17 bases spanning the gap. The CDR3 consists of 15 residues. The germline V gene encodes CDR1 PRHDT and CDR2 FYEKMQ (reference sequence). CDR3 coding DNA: TGTGCCAGCAGTTTGACGGGGGGCGCTGCCTACGAGCAGTACTTC. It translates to CASSLTGGAAYEQYF.

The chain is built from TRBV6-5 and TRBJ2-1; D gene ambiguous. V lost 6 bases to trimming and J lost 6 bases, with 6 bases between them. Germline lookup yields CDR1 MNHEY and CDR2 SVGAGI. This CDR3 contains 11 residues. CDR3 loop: CASRGPNEQFF. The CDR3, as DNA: TGTGCCAGCAGAGGACCCAATGAGCAGTTCTTC.

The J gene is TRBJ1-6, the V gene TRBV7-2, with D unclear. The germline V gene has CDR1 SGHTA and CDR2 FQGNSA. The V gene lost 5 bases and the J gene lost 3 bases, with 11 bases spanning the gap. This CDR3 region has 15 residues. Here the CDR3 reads CASSPLIGYNSPLHF. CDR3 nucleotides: TGTGCCAGCAGCCCCTTAATTGGCTATAATTCACCCCTCCACTTT.

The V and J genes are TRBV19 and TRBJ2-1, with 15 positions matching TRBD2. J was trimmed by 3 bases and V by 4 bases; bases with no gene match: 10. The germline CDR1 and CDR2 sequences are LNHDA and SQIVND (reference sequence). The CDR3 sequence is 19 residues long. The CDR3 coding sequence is TGTGCCAGTAGTACAAGGACTAGCGGGAGGGCCATTTTCTACAATGAGCAGTTCTTC. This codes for CASSTRTSGRAIFYNEQFF.

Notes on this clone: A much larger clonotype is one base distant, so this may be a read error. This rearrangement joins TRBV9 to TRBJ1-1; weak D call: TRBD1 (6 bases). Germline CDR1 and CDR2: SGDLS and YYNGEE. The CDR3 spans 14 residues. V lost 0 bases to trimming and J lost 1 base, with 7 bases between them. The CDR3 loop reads CASSVEGGNTEAFF. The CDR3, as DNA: TGTGCCAGCAGCGTAGAGGGGGGGAACACTGAAGCTTTCTTT.

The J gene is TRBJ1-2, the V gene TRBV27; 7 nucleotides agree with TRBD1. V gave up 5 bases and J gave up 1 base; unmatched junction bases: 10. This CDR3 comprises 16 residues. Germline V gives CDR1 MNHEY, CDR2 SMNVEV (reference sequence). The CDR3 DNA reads TGTGCCAGCAGTCTCAGTTCAGGGGGATTTAACTATGGCTACACCTTC. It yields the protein CASSLSSGGFNYGYTF.

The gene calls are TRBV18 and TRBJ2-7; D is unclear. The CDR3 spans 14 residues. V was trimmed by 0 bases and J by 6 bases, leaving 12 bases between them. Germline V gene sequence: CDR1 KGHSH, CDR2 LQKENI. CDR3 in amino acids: CASSPPASPREQYF. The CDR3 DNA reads TGTGCCAGCTCACCACCGGCCAGTCCGCGCGAGCAGTACTTC. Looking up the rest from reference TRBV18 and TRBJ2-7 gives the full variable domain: NAGVMQNPRHLVRRRGQEARLRCSPMKGHSHVYWYRQLPEEGLKFMVYLQKENIIDESGMPKERFSAEFPKEGPSILRIQQVVRGDSAAYFCASSPPASPREQYFGPGTRLTVT.

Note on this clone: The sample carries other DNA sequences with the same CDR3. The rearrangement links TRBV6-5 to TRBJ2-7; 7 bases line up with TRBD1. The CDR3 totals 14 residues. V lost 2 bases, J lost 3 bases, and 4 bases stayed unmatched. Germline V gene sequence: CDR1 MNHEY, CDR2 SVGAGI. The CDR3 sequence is CASSYGRDSYEQYF. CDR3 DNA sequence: TGTGCCAGCAGTTACGGCCGGGACAGCTACGAGCAGTACTTC.

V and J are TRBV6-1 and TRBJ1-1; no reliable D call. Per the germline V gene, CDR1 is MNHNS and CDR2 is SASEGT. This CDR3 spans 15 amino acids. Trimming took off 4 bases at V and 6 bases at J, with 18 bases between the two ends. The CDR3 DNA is TGTGCCAGCAGTGGGGTTTTGAGGGTTTACGCTGAAGCTTTCTTT. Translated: CASSGVLRVYAEAFF.

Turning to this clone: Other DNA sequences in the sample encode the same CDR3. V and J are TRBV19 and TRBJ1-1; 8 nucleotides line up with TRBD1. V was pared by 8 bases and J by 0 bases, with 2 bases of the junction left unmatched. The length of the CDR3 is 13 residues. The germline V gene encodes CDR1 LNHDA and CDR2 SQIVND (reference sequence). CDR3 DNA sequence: TGTGCCAGTCGGGACAGGATGAACACTGAAGCTTTCTTT. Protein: CASRDRMNTEAFF.

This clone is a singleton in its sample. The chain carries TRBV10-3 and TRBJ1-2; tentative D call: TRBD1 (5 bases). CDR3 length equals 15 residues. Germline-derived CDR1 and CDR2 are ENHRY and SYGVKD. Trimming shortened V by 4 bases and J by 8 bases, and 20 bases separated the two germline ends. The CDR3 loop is CAISASEGLTAGYTF. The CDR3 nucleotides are TGTGCCATCAGTGCTTCTGAGGGACTGACAGCCGGCTACACCTTC.

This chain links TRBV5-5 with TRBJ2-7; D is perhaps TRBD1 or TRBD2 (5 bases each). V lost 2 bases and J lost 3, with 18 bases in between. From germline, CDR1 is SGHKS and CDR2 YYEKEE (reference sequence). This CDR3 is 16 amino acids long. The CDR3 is CASSFWAGLRVYEQYF. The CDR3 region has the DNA TGTGCCAGCAGCTTTTGGGCAGGACTCAGGGTCTACGAGCAGTACTTC.

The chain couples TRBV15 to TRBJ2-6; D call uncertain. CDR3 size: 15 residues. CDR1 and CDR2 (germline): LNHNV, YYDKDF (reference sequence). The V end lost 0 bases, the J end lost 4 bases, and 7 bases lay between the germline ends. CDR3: CATSREGPGANVLTF. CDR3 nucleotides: TGTGCCACCAGCAGAGAGGGCCCGGGGGCCAACGTCCTGACTTTC.

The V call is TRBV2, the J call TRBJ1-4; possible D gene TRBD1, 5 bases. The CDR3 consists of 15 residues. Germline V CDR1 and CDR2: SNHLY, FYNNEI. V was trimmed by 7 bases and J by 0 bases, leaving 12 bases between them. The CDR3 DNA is TGTGCCAGCAACCCACGGACAACAACTAATGAAAAACTGTTTTTT. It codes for CASNPRTTTNEKLFF.